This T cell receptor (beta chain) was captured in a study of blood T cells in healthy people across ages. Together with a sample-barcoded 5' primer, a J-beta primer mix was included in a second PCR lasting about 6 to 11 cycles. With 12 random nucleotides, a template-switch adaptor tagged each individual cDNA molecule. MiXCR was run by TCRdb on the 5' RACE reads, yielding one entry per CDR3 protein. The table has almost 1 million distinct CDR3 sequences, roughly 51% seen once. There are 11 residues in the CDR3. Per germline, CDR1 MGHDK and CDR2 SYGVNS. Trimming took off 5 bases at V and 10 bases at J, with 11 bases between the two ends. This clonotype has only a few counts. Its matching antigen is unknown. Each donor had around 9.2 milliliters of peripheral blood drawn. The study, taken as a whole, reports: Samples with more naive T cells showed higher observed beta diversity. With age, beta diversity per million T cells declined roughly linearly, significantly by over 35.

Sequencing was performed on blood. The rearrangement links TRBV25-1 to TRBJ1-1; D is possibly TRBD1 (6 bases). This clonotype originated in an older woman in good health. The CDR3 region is CASSLGGRAFF. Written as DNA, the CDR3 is TGTGCCAGCAGTCTAGGGGGGAGAGCTTTCTTT. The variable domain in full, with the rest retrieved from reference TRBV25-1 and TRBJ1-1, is EADIYQTPRYLVIGTGKKITLECSQTMGHDKMYWYQQDPGMELHLIHYSYGVNSTEKGDLSSESTVSRIRTEHFPLTLESARPSHTSQYLCASSLGGRAFFGQGTRLTVV.